What follows describes a single T cell receptor (beta chain). The sample comes from a study of blood T cell repertoires in COVID-19. Study overall: Material from acute and convalescent COVID-19 was sourced from the United States, Italy and Spain. The cDNA or gDNA used as material had been derived from T cells, B-cell-depleted T cells, or PBMCs.

V lost 6 bases, J lost 3 bases, and 5 bases stayed unmatched. CDR3 length equals 15 residues. Germline V gives CDR1 SNHLY, CDR2 FYNNEI. Clones were read by immunoSEQ multiplex PCR, and TCRdb kept only the in-frame ones, dropping some. Seen here are about 43,000 clones, roughly 87% observed once, and the top ten hold roughly a tenth. The V and J genes are TRBV2 and TRBJ2-3; TRBD1 matches 11 bases. This sequence originates from a woman older than 75 with active COVID-19. Material for sequencing was peripheral blood. CDR3 in DNA: TGTGCCAGCAGGGACCGGGACAGGGGGACAGATACGCAGTATTTT. It codes for CASRDRDRGTDTQYF.